The T cell receptor (beta chain) described here comes from a study of cytomegalovirus exposure and HLA in healthy donors. V lost 2 bases and J lost 3, with 19 bases in between. The CDR3 consists of 17 residues. The germline CDR1 and CDR2 sequences are MDHEN and SYDVKM. It was with 60 Vbeta and 13 Jbeta primers that the PCR ran. Only in-frame clones appear in the TCRdb table, and some are missing; sequencing was by immunoSEQ multiplex PCR. Here the sample spans roughly 100,000 clones, about 83% being singletons. Of note for this clone: Its antigen is unidentified.

General observations from the study: Among TCR beta chains, those listed as cytomegalovirus-associated numbered more than 150. As was reported, the HLA-A and HLA-B alleles of most subjects were accurately predicted from TCR beta sequences. DRB1 showed the most TCR associations and HLA-C the fewest in a later analysis, as rates varied by HLA locus.

The material sequenced was PBMCs. The chain uses TRBV28 and TRBJ1-2; D call uncertain. This sequence was found in a young man in good health and CMV-seronegative. CDR3 protein: CASSLMGGGLADYGYTF. For the CDR3, the DNA is TGTGCCAGCAGTTTAATGGGAGGAGGTCTTGCGGACTATGGCTACACCTTC.